These T cell receptor beta chains were read from a single sample in a study of OX40 agonist ivuxolimab in advanced cancers. TCRdb's table, derived via immunoSEQ multiplex PCR, lists solely in-frame clones and lacks some. This sample has over 30,000 clones; 92% occur once, and the top ten carry around 3.9%. The material was CD4+ or CD8+ T cells sorted from blood, obtained in a trial of the OX40 agonist ivuxolimab. Every receptor here comes from an adult with an advanced solid tumor such as melanoma, head and neck, liver or kidney cancer. Each CDR3 is given with its conserved first and last residue. Fields, in order: J gene, V gene, D gene, clone size, CDR3 DNA, CDR3 protein. D genes are given only for firm matches. A row's size may be missing; if present it is once, few, many or a size class.

TRBJ2-1 | TRBV30 | . | . | TGTGCCTGGAGAAGGAGGAGGGGGGGGTACAATGAGCAGTTCTTC | CAWRRRRGGYNEQFF
TRBJ1-5 | TRBV5-4 | TRBD1 | . | TGTGCCAGCAGCTTGGACGCGACAGGGTCTCAGCCCCAGCATTTT | CASSLDATGSQPQHF
TRBJ2-1 | TRBV7-9 | TRBD2 | . | TGTGCCAGCAGCTTAGCGTGGGGGGGAGATGAGCAGTTCTTC | CASSLAWGGDEQFF
TRBJ2-5 | TRBV28 | TRBD1 | . | TGTGCCAGCAGGGAACAGGGGGCAATCTGGGAGACCCAGTACTTC | CASREQGAIWETQYF
TRBJ1-1 | TRBV27 | TRBD1 | . | TGTGCCAGCAACCGACAGGGACAGGGGGCAAGGGACACTGAAGCTTTCTTT | CASNRQGQGARDTEAFF
TRBJ1-1 | TRBV7-6 | . | . | TGTGCCAGCAGCTTAGCCAGGGCGAACACTGAAGCTTTCTTT | CASSLARANTEAFF
TRBJ1-6 | TRBV28 | . | . | TGTGCCAGCATGGGGCAGCCTAATTCACCCCTCCACTTT | CASMGQPNSPLHF
TRBJ2-7 | TRBV7-8 | TRBD1 | . | TGTGCCAGCGGCACCGGGACAGGGAGCCACGAGCAGTACTTC | CASGTGTGSHEQYF
TRBJ1-6 | TRBV27 | . | . | TGTGCCAGCAGTTTCGGAGGGGTCCACGGCTCCTATAATTCACCCCTCCACTTT | CASSFGGVHGSYNSPLHF
TRBJ2-3 | TRBV11-1 | . | . | TGTGCCAGCAGCTTAGATTCGTTTAGGAGCACAGATACGCAGTATTTT | CASSLDSFRSTDTQYF
TRBJ1-5 | TRBV6-5 | . | . | TGTGCCAGCAGTTACAACCAGGGAGTTCAGCCCCAGCATTTT | CASSYNQGVQPQHF
TRBJ1-3 | TRBV7-2 | . | . | TGTGCCAGCAGCTTAGCAGGGGCAGGGGCCATATATTTT | CASSLAGAGAIYF
TRBJ2-3 | TRBV19 | . | . | TGTGCCAGTAGTATCGACAGATCCACAGATACGCAGTATTTT | CASSIDRSTDTQYF
TRBJ2-3 | TRBV10-1 | . | . | TGCGCCAGCAGGGAATCAGGAACAGATACGCAGTATTTT | CASRESGTDTQYF
TRBJ1-2 | TRBV5-5 | . | . | TGTGCCAGCAGCTCCGGGCAGGCCGGCTTCTATGGCTACACCTTC | CASSSGQAGFYGYTF
TRBJ2-7 | TRBV6-6 | TRBD2 | . | TGTGCCAGCAGTGAGACTAGCGGGGTGGGCGAGCAGTACTTC | CASSETSGVGEQYF
TRBJ2-1 | TRBV12-5 | TRBD2 | . | TGTGCTAGTGGTTTGAGACTAGCGGGAGCCGCGGAGCAGTTCTTC | CASGLRLAGAAEQFF
TRBJ1-2 | TRBV29-1 | . | . | TGCAGCGTTGAGGTGACAGTCTATGGCTACACCTTC | CSVEVTVYGYTF
TRBJ1-1 | TRBV10-3 | . | . | TGTGCCATCAGTGAGTACGCAGGGAAGGTTTTCTTT | CAISEYAGKVFF
TRBJ2-7 | TRBV28 | TRBD1 | . | TGTGCCAGCTGGGGGACAGGGCTCTACGAGCAGTACTTC | CASWGTGLYEQYF
TRBJ2-3 | TRBV10-3 | TRBD2 | once | TGTGCCATCAGCGGGACTAGCGGCACAGATACGCAGTATTTT | CAISGTSGTDTQYF
TRBJ1-2 | TRBV19 | . | . | TGTGCCAGTAGTATCCCAGGGGCGATAAACTATGGCTACACCTTC | CASSIPGAINYGYTF
TRBJ1-2 | TRBV18 | . | . | TGTGCCAGCTCACCATTGAGCGGTGGGGGACCCTATGGCTACACCTTC | CASSPLSGGGPYGYTF
TRBJ2-1 | TRBV28 | . | . | TGTGCCAGCAGTTCAGCGGGCCCCTACAATGAGCAGTTCTTC | CASSSAGPYNEQFF
TRBJ2-5 | TRBV20-1 | . | once | TGCAGCGGGGTGGGGCAAGAGACCCAGTACTTC | CSGVGQETQYF
TRBJ1-2 | TRBV6-4 | TRBD1 | . | TGTGCCAGCAGACCGGACAGGGAGGGTGGCTACACCTTC | CASRPDREGGYTF
TRBJ2-3 | TRBV7-2 | . | . | TGTGCCAGCAGCTTAGCACCTTCCACAGATACGCAGTATTTT | CASSLAPSTDTQYF
TRBJ2-7 | TRBV6-1 | . | . | TGTGCCAGCAGTGAATTCGGACTTGCCCACTACGAGCAGTACTTC | CASSEFGLAHYEQYF
TRBJ1-2 | TRBV28 | TRBD1 | . | TGTGCCAGCAGGACGACAGGGGGCTCCTATGGCTACACCTTC | CASRTTGGSYGYTF